This TCR beta chain was identified during a study of spatial heterogeneity in lung cancer. Study information: Bulk RNA-seq from matched material yielded a T cell module score that correlated strongly with TCR transcript counts in tumor regions.

Germline lookup yields CDR1 SGHAT and CDR2 FQNNGV. The CDR3 contains 13 residues. V was cut by 5 bases and J by 6 bases, with 11 bases left in between. Sample time point: sample taken at primary tumor resection. Unsorted whole RNA samples from tumor, nontumor lung or frozen PBMC were sequenced. Using its own MiXCR run on the 5' RACE reads, TCRdb lists one record per CDR3 protein. Altogether about 18,000 distinct CDR3 sequences are present, approximately 9.5% being singletons, with the ten largest covering about 20%. Points from the study as a whole: Approximate estimated coverage of tumor T cells amounted to approximately 6.8% for alpha and roughly 13% for beta chains. Mutation counts in tumors were tracked by counts of expanded intratumoral alpha and beta TCRs. Ubiquitous and regional nonsynonymous mutations were each tracked by the matching count of ubiquitous or regional expanded TCRs.

A note on this clonotype: Its matching antigen is unknown. Because the library targeted alpha chains, this beta chain is an off-target read whose size means little.

The TCR comes from a female donor with early-stage non-small cell lung cancer. The genes are TRBV11-2 and TRBJ2-1; no clear D gene. The material sequenced was lung tumor tissue, taken at surgery. The CDR3 nucleotides are TGTGCCAGCAGCGTAGTTCAGGTCAATGAGCAGTTCTTC. Amino acid sequence: CASSVVQVNEQFF.